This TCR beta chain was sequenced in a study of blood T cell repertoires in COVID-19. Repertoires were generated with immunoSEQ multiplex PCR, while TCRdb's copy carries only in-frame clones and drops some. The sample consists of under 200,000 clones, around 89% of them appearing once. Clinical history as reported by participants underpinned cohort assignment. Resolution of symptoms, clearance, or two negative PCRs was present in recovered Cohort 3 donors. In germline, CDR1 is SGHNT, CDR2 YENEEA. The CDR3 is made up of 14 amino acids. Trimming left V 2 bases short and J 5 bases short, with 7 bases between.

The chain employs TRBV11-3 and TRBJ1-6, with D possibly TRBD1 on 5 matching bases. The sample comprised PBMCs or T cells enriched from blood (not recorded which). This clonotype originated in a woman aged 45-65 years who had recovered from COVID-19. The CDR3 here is CASSLMGHNSPLHF. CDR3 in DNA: TGTGCCAGCAGCTTAATGGGGCATAATTCACCCCTCCACTTT.